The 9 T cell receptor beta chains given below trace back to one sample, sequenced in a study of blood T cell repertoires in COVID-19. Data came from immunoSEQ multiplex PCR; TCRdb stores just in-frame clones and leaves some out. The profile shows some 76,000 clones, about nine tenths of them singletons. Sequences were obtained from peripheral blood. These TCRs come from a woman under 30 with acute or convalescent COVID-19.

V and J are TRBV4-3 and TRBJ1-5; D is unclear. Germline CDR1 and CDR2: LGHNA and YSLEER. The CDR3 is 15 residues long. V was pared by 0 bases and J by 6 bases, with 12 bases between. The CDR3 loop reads CASSQDRSPGQPQHF. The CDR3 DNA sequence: TGCGCCAGCAGCCAAGATCGTAGCCCGGGTCAGCCCCAGCATTTT.

The chain's CDR3 is CAWSEGRGAQDGYTF. CDR3 DNA sequence: TGTGCCTGGAGTGAGGGCCGGGGGGCGCAGGATGGCTACACCTTC. The V and J genes are TRBV30 and TRBJ1-2; the D gene is possibly TRBD1 (6 bases). The germline V and J ends were trimmed by 1 base and 6 bases, with 18 bases remaining between them. Germline CDR1 is GTSNPN and CDR2 is SVGIG (reference sequence). The CDR3 runs to 15 residues.

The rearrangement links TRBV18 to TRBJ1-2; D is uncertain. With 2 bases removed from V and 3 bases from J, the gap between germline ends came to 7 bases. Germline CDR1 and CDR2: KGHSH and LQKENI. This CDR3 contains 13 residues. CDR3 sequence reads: CASSPDRDYGYTF. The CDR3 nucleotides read TGTGCCAGCTCACCAGATCGGGACTATGGCTACACCTTC.

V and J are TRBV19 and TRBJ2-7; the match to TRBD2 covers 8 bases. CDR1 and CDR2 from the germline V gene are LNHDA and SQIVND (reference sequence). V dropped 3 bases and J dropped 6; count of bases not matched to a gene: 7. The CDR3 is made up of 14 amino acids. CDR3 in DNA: TGTGCCAGTAGTATTCAAGCGGGAGCAATCGAGCAGTACTTC. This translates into CASSIQAGAIEQYF.

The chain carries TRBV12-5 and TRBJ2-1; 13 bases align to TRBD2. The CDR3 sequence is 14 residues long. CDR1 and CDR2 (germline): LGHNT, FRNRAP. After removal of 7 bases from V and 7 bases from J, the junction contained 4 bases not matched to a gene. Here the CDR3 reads CASARTSGSNEQFF. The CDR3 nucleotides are TGTGCTAGTGCCAGGACTAGCGGGAGTAATGAGCAGTTCTTC.

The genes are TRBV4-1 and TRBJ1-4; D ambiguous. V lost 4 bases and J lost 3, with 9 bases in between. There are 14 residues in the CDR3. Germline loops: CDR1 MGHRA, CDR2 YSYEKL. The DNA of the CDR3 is TGCGCCAGCAGCCTCAGCGGATCTAATGAAAAACTGTTTTTT. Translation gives CASSLSGSNEKLFF.

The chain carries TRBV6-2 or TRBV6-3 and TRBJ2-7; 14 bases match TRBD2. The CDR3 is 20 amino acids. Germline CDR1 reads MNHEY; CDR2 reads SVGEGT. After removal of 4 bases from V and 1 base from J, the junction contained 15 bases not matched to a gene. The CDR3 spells CASSSRPIGTSGSISYEQYF. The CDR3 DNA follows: TGTGCCAGCAGTTCCAGGCCCATCGGGACTAGCGGGAGTATTTCCTACGAGCAGTACTTC.

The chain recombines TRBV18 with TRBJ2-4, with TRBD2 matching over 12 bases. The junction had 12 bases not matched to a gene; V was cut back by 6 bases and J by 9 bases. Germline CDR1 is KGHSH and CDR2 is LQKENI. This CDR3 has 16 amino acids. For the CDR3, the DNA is TGTGCCAGCTCCCCTACACTAGCGGGGGGCAACTCCATTCAGTACTTC. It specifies CASSPTLAGGNSIQYF.

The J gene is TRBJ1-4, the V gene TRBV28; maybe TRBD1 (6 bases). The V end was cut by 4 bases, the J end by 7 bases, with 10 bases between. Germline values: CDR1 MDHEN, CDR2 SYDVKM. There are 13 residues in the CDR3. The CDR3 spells CASSSGTSEKLFF. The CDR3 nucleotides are TGTGCCAGCAGTTCAGGGACATCTGAAAAACTGTTTTTT.